Listed below are T cell receptor beta chains from one sample, sequenced in a study of cytomegalovirus exposure and HLA in healthy donors. Sequencing was performed with immunoSEQ multiplex PCR; in TCRdb, only in-frame clones are kept and a portion is missing. This sample's table reports 140,000 to 150,000 clones. The specimen was PBMCs. Receptor source: a male donor in good health and CMV-seronegative. Both conserved end residues are part of each CDR3. D genes are given only for firm matches.

V gene: TRBV11-2
D gene: NA
J gene: TRBJ1-1
CDR3 protein: CASTRPRETKAFF
CDR3 DNA: TGTGCCAGCACCCGACCCAGGGAAACAAAAGCTTTCTTT

V gene: TRBV7-2
D gene: NA
J gene: TRBJ1-2
CDR3 protein: CASSSRTANYGYTF
CDR3 DNA: TGTGCCAGCAGCTCAAGGACAGCTAACTATGGCTACACCTTC

V gene: TRBV5-4
D gene: TRBD1
J gene: TRBJ2-7
CDR3 protein: CASSIYRDRSYEQYF
CDR3 DNA: TGTGCCAGCAGCATTTACCGGGACAGGTCCTACGAGCAGTACTTC

V gene: TRBV6-6
D gene: TRBD2
J gene: TRBJ2-2
CDR3 protein: CAAGGGLNTGELFF
CDR3 DNA: TGTGCAGCCGGCGGGGGGCTAAACACCGGGGAGCTGTTTTTT

V gene: TRBV7-6
D gene: NA
J gene: TRBJ2-2
CDR3 protein: CASSLDSSTGELFF
CDR3 DNA: TGTGCCAGCAGCTTGGACAGTTCGACCGGGGAGCTGTTTTTT

V gene: TRBV20-1
D gene: NA
J gene: TRBJ1-6
CDR3 protein: CSARQNSPLHF
CDR3 DNA: TGCAGTGCTAGACAGAATTCACCCCTCCACTTT

V gene: TRBV4-2
D gene: NA
J gene: TRBJ2-3
CDR3 protein: CASSRPPQEGGTDTQYF
CDR3 DNA: TGTGCCAGCAGCCGCCCCCCTCAGGAAGGGGGCACAGATACGCAGTATTTT

V gene: TRBV29-1
D gene: TRBD2
J gene: TRBJ2-1
CDR3 protein: CSVGVRGTSGEDNEQFF
CDR3 DNA: TGCAGCGTTGGAGTTCGAGGGACTAGCGGGGAGGACAATGAGCAGTTCTTC

V gene: TRBV7-9
D gene: NA
J gene: TRBJ2-3
CDR3 protein: CASSLTLADTDTQYF
CDR3 DNA: TGTGCCAGCAGCTTAACCCTAGCAGACACAGATACGCAGTATTTT

V gene: TRBV18
D gene: TRBD2
J gene: TRBJ2-7
CDR3 protein: CASSPRSAGPYEQYF
CDR3 DNA: TGTGCCAGCTCACCACGGTCAGCGGGGCCCTACGAGCAGTACTTC

V gene: TRBV25-1
D gene: TRBD1
J gene: TRBJ2-1
CDR3 protein: CASSEFGQGSSDEQFF
CDR3 DNA: TGTGCCAGCAGTGAATTTGGACAGGGGTCTTCTGATGAGCAGTTCTTC

V gene: TRBV12-5
D gene: TRBD1
J gene: TRBJ1-5
CDR3 protein: CASGLTDRDGNQPQHF
CDR3 DNA: TGTGCTAGTGGTTTGACTGACAGGGACGGGAATCAGCCCCAGCATTTT

V gene: TRBV27
D gene: TRBD2
J gene: TRBJ2-1
CDR3 protein: CASSPPLAGAYNEQFF
CDR3 DNA: TGTGCCAGCAGTCCCCCCCTAGCGGGGGCCTACAATGAGCAGTTCTTC

V gene: TRBV19
D gene: NA
J gene: TRBJ2-2
CDR3 protein: CASSIALSTGELFF
CDR3 DNA: TGTGCCAGTAGTATAGCCTTGAGCACCGGGGAGCTGTTTTTT

V gene: TRBV5-1
D gene: NA
J gene: TRBJ2-1
CDR3 protein: CASSLIREQFF
CDR3 DNA: TGCGCCAGCAGCTTAATCCGTGAGCAGTTCTTC

V gene: TRBV28
D gene: TRBD1
J gene: TRBJ2-7
CDR3 protein: CASSFPGQGGNEQYF
CDR3 DNA: TGTGCCAGCAGTTTTCCTGGACAGGGTGGGAACGAGCAGTACTTC

V gene: TRBV28
D gene: NA
J gene: TRBJ1-1
CDR3 protein: CASSSPTTNTEAFF
CDR3 DNA: TGTGCCAGCAGTTCACCGACAACGAACACTGAAGCTTTCTTT

V gene: TRBV7-9
D gene: TRBD1
J gene: TRBJ2-3
CDR3 protein: CASSRGTGIDTQYF
CDR3 DNA: TGTGCCAGCAGCCGCGGGACAGGGATAGATACGCAGTATTTT

V gene: TRBV18
D gene: NA
J gene: TRBJ1-4
CDR3 protein: CASSPSGTNEKLFF
CDR3 DNA: TGTGCCAGCTCACCATCCGGAACTAATGAAAAACTGTTTTTT

V gene: TRBV2
D gene: NA
J gene: TRBJ1-3
CDR3 protein: CASSPGVPGNTIYF
CDR3 DNA: TGTGCCAGCAGCCCCGGGGTCCCTGGAAACACCATATATTTT

V gene: TRBV19
D gene: NA
J gene: TRBJ1-1
CDR3 protein: CASSIAPDTPTEAFF
CDR3 DNA: TGTGCCAGTAGTATAGCTCCGGACACACCAACTGAAGCTTTCTTT

V gene: TRBV6-6
D gene: NA
J gene: TRBJ2-7
CDR3 protein: CASSYSTDWGSYEQYF
CDR3 DNA: TGTGCCAGCAGTTACTCGACGGACTGGGGATCCTACGAGCAGTACTTC

V gene: TRBV19
D gene: TRBD2
J gene: TRBJ2-5
CDR3 protein: CASTSHGTRQETQYF
CDR3 DNA: TGTGCCAGTACCTCCCACGGGACTAGGCAAGAGACCCAGTACTTC

V gene: TRBV6-6
D gene: TRBD1
J gene: TRBJ1-2
CDR3 protein: CASSYAGTGERGYTF
CDR3 DNA: TGTGCCAGCAGTTACGCAGGGACAGGGGAACGTGGCTACACCTTC

V gene: TRBV6-5
D gene: NA
J gene: TRBJ1-3
CDR3 protein: CASSYSSGNTIYF
CDR3 DNA: TGTGCCAGCTCTTATAGCTCTGGAAACACCATATATTTT

V gene: TRBV30
D gene: NA
J gene: TRBJ1-2
CDR3 protein: CAWSAGHFYGYTF
CDR3 DNA: TGTGCCTGGAGTGCAGGGCATTTCTATGGCTACACCTTC

V gene: TRBV28
D gene: TRBD1
J gene: TRBJ1-2
CDR3 protein: CASTLGQPFYGYTF
CDR3 DNA: TGTGCCAGCACCCTGGGACAGCCTTTCTATGGCTACACCTTC

V gene: TRBV18
D gene: TRBD1
J gene: TRBJ2-4
CDR3 protein: CASSPRASGQGNNIQYF
CDR3 DNA: TGTGCCAGCTCACCACGGGCCTCGGGACAGGGGAACAACATTCAGTACTTC

V gene: TRBV15
D gene: NA
J gene: TRBJ1-1
CDR3 protein: CATSRGREGTEAFF
CDR3 DNA: TGTGCCACCAGCAGAGGGAGGGAAGGCACTGAAGCTTTCTTT

V gene: TRBV7-9
D gene: NA
J gene: TRBJ1-1
CDR3 protein: CASSSPTDLNTEAFF
CDR3 DNA: TGTGCCAGCAGCTCCCCGACAGACCTGAACACTGAAGCTTTCTTT

V gene: TRBV11-2
D gene: NA
J gene: TRBJ2-7
CDR3 protein: CASSFHRGFSYEQYF
CDR3 DNA: TGTGCCAGCAGCTTCCATCGGGGGTTCTCCTACGAGCAGTACTTC

V gene: TRBV6-1
D gene: NA
J gene: TRBJ2-2
CDR3 protein: CASASTGTGELFF
CDR3 DNA: TGTGCCAGCGCTTCGACGGGGACCGGGGAGCTGTTTTTT

V gene: TRBV5-6
D gene: NA
J gene: TRBJ2-1
CDR3 protein: CASSLVPNEQFF
CDR3 DNA: TGTGCCAGCAGCTTGGTTCCGAATGAGCAGTTCTTC

V gene: TRBV11-1
D gene: NA
J gene: TRBJ1-2
CDR3 protein: CASSLGRGIGYTF
CDR3 DNA: TGTGCCAGCAGCTTGGGCCGAGGGATCGGCTACACCTTC

V gene: TRBV5-1
D gene: NA
J gene: TRBJ2-1
CDR3 protein: CASSSLAPGFNEQFF
CDR3 DNA: TGCGCCAGCAGCTCCCTAGCGCCGGGATTCAATGAGCAGTTCTTC

V gene: TRBV6-6
D gene: TRBD1
J gene: TRBJ1-2
CDR3 protein: CASSPHPGQGAGGYTF
CDR3 DNA: TGTGCCAGCAGTCCCCATCCGGGACAGGGGGCGGGTGGCTACACCTTC

V gene: TRBV4-2
D gene: TRBD1
J gene: TRBJ2-1
CDR3 protein: CASSQEQGARLNEQFF
CDR3 DNA: TGTGCCAGCAGCCAAGAGCAGGGGGCGCGCTTAAATGAGCAGTTCTTC

V gene: TRBV5-1
D gene: NA
J gene: TRBJ1-1
CDR3 protein: CASSLERGRDEAFF
CDR3 DNA: TGCGCCAGCAGCTTGGAGAGGGGGAGGGATGAAGCTTTCTTT

V gene: TRBV9
D gene: TRBD1
J gene: TRBJ1-2
CDR3 protein: CASSVVGTGRGYTF
CDR3 DNA: TGTGCCAGCAGCGTAGTGGGGACAGGTCGGGGCTACACCTTC

V gene: TRBV28
D gene: TRBD1
J gene: TRBJ1-5
CDR3 protein: CASTTQGAGITAQHF
CDR3 DNA: TGTGCCAGCACCACCCAGGGGGCAGGGATTACGGCCCAGCATTTT

V gene: TRBV6-6
D gene: TRBD1
J gene: TRBJ1-2
CDR3 protein: CASSPRTGNYGYTF
CDR3 DNA: TGTGCCAGCAGCCCAAGGACAGGGAACTATGGCTACACCTTC

V gene: TRBV19
D gene: TRBD1
J gene: TRBJ1-2
CDR3 protein: CASSTNGAGGQGGYTF
CDR3 DNA: TGTGCCAGTAGTACCAACGGAGCAGGGGGTCAGGGCGGCTACACCTTC

V gene: TRBV7-6
D gene: TRBD1
J gene: TRBJ1-1
CDR3 protein: CASSPGQGARPEAFF
CDR3 DNA: TGTGCCAGCAGCCCGGGACAGGGGGCGCGTCCCGAAGCTTTCTTT

V gene: TRBV7-6
D gene: NA
J gene: TRBJ2-1
CDR3 protein: CASSLVQALYNEQFF
CDR3 DNA: TGTGCCAGCAGCTTAGTACAGGCGTTATACAATGAGCAGTTCTTC

V gene: TRBV30
D gene: TRBD1
J gene: TRBJ1-1
CDR3 protein: CAWRNPGQGAAEAFF
CDR3 DNA: TGTGCCTGGAGAAATCCGGGACAGGGGGCGGCTGAAGCTTTCTTT

V gene: TRBV11-2
D gene: TRBD1
J gene: TRBJ2-5
CDR3 protein: CASSITGGQETQYF
CDR3 DNA: TGTGCCAGCAGCATTACAGGGGGCCAAGAGACCCAGTACTTC

V gene: TRBV6-5
D gene: TRBD1
J gene: TRBJ2-2
CDR3 protein: CASSHGQGGGELFF
CDR3 DNA: TGTGCCAGCAGTCACGGACAGGGCGGCGGGGAGCTGTTTTTT

V gene: TRBV7-9
D gene: NA
J gene: TRBJ1-2
CDR3 protein: CASSFAHEGGYTF
CDR3 DNA: TGTGCCAGCAGCTTCGCCCATGAGGGTGGCTACACCTTC

V gene: TRBV29-1
D gene: NA
J gene: TRBJ1-1
CDR3 protein: CSAGGPLLNTEAFF
CDR3 DNA: TGCAGCGCCGGGGGGCCTCTTTTGAACACTGAAGCTTTCTTT

V gene: TRBV28
D gene: NA
J gene: TRBJ1-6
CDR3 protein: CASLSPGVVNSPLHF
CDR3 DNA: TGTGCCAGCCTATCTCCGGGAGTAGTTAATTCACCCCTCCACTTT

V gene: TRBV9
D gene: NA
J gene: TRBJ2-1
CDR3 protein: CASSVAGQVNEQFF
CDR3 DNA: TGTGCCAGCAGCGTAGCCGGTCAGGTCAATGAGCAGTTCTTC

V gene: TRBV2
D gene: TRBD2
J gene: TRBJ2-1
CDR3 protein: CASSELTSGSGAEQFF
CDR3 DNA: TGTGCCAGCAGTGAACTGACTAGCGGGAGTGGGGCTGAGCAGTTCTTC

V gene: TRBV7-6
D gene: NA
J gene: TRBJ2-7
CDR3 protein: CASSLTVGRTYEQYF
CDR3 DNA: TGTGCCAGCAGCCTGACTGTGGGTAGAACCTACGAGCAGTACTTC

V gene: TRBV27
D gene: TRBD1
J gene: TRBJ1-4
CDR3 protein: CASSLLTGEGSEKLFF
CDR3 DNA: TGTGCCAGCAGTTTGTTAACAGGGGAAGGGAGTGAAAAACTGTTTTTT

V gene: TRBV7-3
D gene: TRBD1
J gene: TRBJ2-1
CDR3 protein: CASSLIGTGLYNEQFF
CDR3 DNA: TGTGCCAGCAGCTTAATTGGGACAGGGTTGTACAATGAGCAGTTCTTC

V gene: TRBV10-3
D gene: TRBD1
J gene: TRBJ2-2
CDR3 protein: CAISSGRTGGHSGELFF
CDR3 DNA: TGTGCCATCAGCTCCGGCCGGACAGGGGGCCATTCCGGGGAGCTGTTTTTT

V gene: TRBV11-2
D gene: TRBD2
J gene: TRBJ2-7
CDR3 protein: CASSAGTSGTYEQYF
CDR3 DNA: TGTGCCAGCAGTGCCGGGACTAGCGGGACCTACGAGCAGTACTTC

V gene: TRBV7-2
D gene: NA
J gene: TRBJ2-7
CDR3 protein: CASSLQSPQREQYF
CDR3 DNA: TGTGCCAGCAGCTTACAGTCCCCACAGCGGGAGCAGTACTTC

V gene: TRBV19
D gene: TRBD1
J gene: TRBJ2-7
CDR3 protein: CASSISGTAPTYEQYF
CDR3 DNA: TGTGCCAGTAGTATCTCTGGGACAGCCCCGACCTACGAGCAGTACTTC

V gene: TRBV4-2
D gene: NA
J gene: TRBJ2-3
CDR3 protein: CASSQGASETDTQYF
CDR3 DNA: TGTGCCAGCAGCCAAGGGGCTAGCGAAACAGATACGCAGTATTTT